Listed below are T cell receptor beta chains from one sample, sequenced in a study. TCRdb used MiXCR to reprocess the 5' RACE reads, holding one entry per CDR3 protein. The sample holds tens of thousands of distinct CDR3 sequences, roughly 27% seen once. Material: memory CD4+ T cells sorted from a lymph node. The receptors were sampled from a female donor with breast cancer. CDR3s include the opening cysteine and the closing phenylalanine or tryptophan. A D gene is named only where the DNA matches it firmly. Clone size is stated in some rows and not others, as once, few, many or a class when expanded.

clone size,J gene,V gene,D gene,CDR3 protein,CDR3 DNA
few,TRBJ1-2,TRBV6-6,.,CASTISLGGYTF,TGTGCCAGCACCATTTCCTTGGGAGGCTACACCTTC
.,TRBJ2-5,TRBV9,.,CASSPPVMGSAETQYF,TGTGCTAGCAGCCCCCCCGTGATGGGGAGTGCAGAGACCCAGTACTTC
.,TRBJ1-1,TRBV20-1,.,CSATRFATEAFF,TGCAGTGCTACCAGGTTCGCCACTGAAGCTTTCTTT
many,TRBJ2-2,TRBV3-1,.,CASSQQGAGELFF,TGTGCCAGCAGCCAACAGGGCGCCGGGGAGCTGTTTTTT
few,TRBJ1-2,TRBV9,TRBD1,CASSGTGGLYGYTF,TGTGCCAGCAGCGGAACAGGGGGACTCTATGGCTACACCTTC
medium-sized,TRBJ1-5,TRBV6-1,TRBD1,CASSEGGQRYQPQHF,TGTGCCAGCAGTGAAGGGGGACAGCGTTATCAGCCCCAGCATTTT
.,TRBJ2-5,TRBV5-5,.,CASSLWRPAGETQYF,TGTGCCAGCAGCTTGTGGCGACCCGCGGGAGAGACCCAGTACTTC
.,TRBJ1-6,TRBV4-1,.,CASSQPTYARSPLHF,TGCGCCAGCAGCCAACCCACGTACGCGCGGTCACCCCTCCACTTT
medium-sized,TRBJ2-3,TRBV4-3,TRBD1,CASSQGTGRTDTQYF,TGCGCCAGCAGCCAAGGGACAGGACGCACAGATACGCAGTATTTT
medium-sized,TRBJ2-3,TRBV5-1,.,CASSLAGDPSTDTQYF,TGCGCCAGCAGCTTGGCCGGAGATCCAAGCACAGATACGCAGTATTTT
.,TRBJ2-7,TRBV5-4,TRBD1,CASSLDRGMYEQYF,TGTGCCAGCAGCTTGGACAGGGGGATGTACGAGCAGTACTTC
.,TRBJ2-5,TRBV4-1,TRBD2,CASSQGGLAGTQYF,TGCGCCAGCAGCCAAGGGGGACTAGCGGGGACCCAGTACTTC
.,TRBJ2-7,TRBV6-2/TRBV6-3,.,CASSLTGTANYEQYF,TGTGCCAGCAGCTTGACCGGGACGGCGAACTACGAGCAGTACTTC
.,TRBJ2-7,TRBV5-1,TRBD1,CASSLDPGQGTYEQYF,TGCGCCAGCAGCCTGGATCCGGGACAGGGGACCTACGAGCAGTACTTC
.,TRBJ2-5,TRBV7-9,.,CASSPMTTTDQETQYF,TGTGCCAGCAGCCCGATGACTACAACCGACCAAGAGACCCAGTACTTC
.,TRBJ1-3,TRBV14,.,CASSSQRGNTIYF,TGTGCCAGCAGCTCGCAAAGAGGGAACACCATATATTTT
few,TRBJ1-1,TRBV20-1,TRBD1,CNVGRGFNTEAFF,TGCAATGTGGGCAGGGGGTTTAACACTGAAGCTTTCTTT
.,TRBJ2-7,TRBV7-9,.,CASSLETSKKYEQYF,TGTGCCAGCAGCTTAGAGACTAGTAAAAAGTACGAGCAGTACTTC
few,TRBJ1-6,TRBV20-1,.,CSASSPRSPLHF,TGCAGTGCTAGTAGCCCGAGATCACCCCTCCACTTT
few,TRBJ2-1,TRBV27,.,CASSLRGSYNEQFF,TGTGCCAGCAGTCTCAGAGGTTCCTACAATGAGCAGTTCTTC
.,TRBJ1-1,TRBV5-1,TRBD1,CASSLSGPGQGGTEAFF,TGCGCCAGCAGCTTGAGTGGCCCGGGACAGGGTGGAACTGAAGCTTTCTTT
.,TRBJ2-2,TRBV15,TRBD2,CATSRDLEREATGELFF,TGTGCCACCAGCAGAGATCTCGAGCGGGAGGCCACCGGGGAGCTGTTTTTT
many,TRBJ1-5,TRBV7-3,.,CASSSLKEYGNQPQHF,TGTGCCAGCAGCTCCCTTAAGGAGTATGGCAATCAGCCCCAGCATTTT
few,TRBJ1-3,TRBV25-1,TRBD1,CASSDDRGLDAIYF,TGTGCCAGCAGTGACGACAGGGGGTTGGACGCCATATATTTT
.,TRBJ1-6,TRBV7-2,.,CASSFYRLENLPLHF,TGTGCCAGCAGCTTTTACCGGCTAGAAAATTTACCCCTCCACTTT
.,TRBJ2-3,TRBV2,TRBD1,CASGQEIEDTQYF,TGTGCCAGCGGACAGGAAATAGAAGATACGCAGTATTTT
.,TRBJ2-1,TRBV7-9,.,CASSLHGNEQFF,TGTGCCAGCAGCTTGCACGGGAATGAGCAGTTCTTC
.,TRBJ2-7,TRBV29-1,.,CSVASNSYEQYF,TGCAGCGTGGCGTCGAACTCCTACGAGCAGTACTTC
few,TRBJ1-4,TRBV12-3/TRBV12-4,.,CASRSGLATNEKLFF,TGTGCCAGCAGATCGGGACTTGCAACTAATGAAAAACTGTTTTTT
few,TRBJ2-3,TRBV27,TRBD2,CASSWGMAGGTDTQYF,TGTGCCAGCAGTTGGGGAATGGCGGGAGGCACAGATACGCAGTATTTT
.,TRBJ2-7,TRBV18,.,CASSPGRARRYEQYF,TGTGCCAGCTCACCAGGTAGGGCACGCCGGTACGAGCAGTACTTC
.,TRBJ1-2,TRBV27,TRBD1,CASSLRGTTGDGRGYTF,TGTGCCAGCAGTTTAAGGGGAACCACAGGGGACGGTCGGGGCTACACCTTC